This TCR beta chain emerged from a study of blood T cell repertoires in COVID-19. Study-wide background: From T cells, B-cell-depleted T cells, or PBMCs came the material, which was cDNA or gDNA.

CDR3 length: 17 residues. Losses at the gene ends were 5 bases for V and 2 bases for J; bases not matched to a gene: 8. Germline V gives CDR1 MNHEY, CDR2 SVGEGT. TCRdb's table, derived via immunoSEQ multiplex PCR, lists solely in-frame clones and lacks some. The sample holds about 21,000 clones, 75% to 85% seen once. Sequencing input: peripheral blood. This chain links TRBV6-2 or TRBV6-3 with TRBJ1-5; 11 nucleotides align to TRBD1. The source is an older man with acute or convalescent COVID-19. For the CDR3, the DNA is TGTGCCAGCAGTCACCGGGACAGGGGGGTCGGCAATCAGCCCCAGCATTTT. It yields the protein CASSHRDRGVGNQPQHF.